The clone carrying this T cell receptor (beta chain) was observed many times. The sample is drawn from a study of CD8 T cells in ankylosing spondylitis. Each CDR3 protein gets one entry after TCRdb re-called the 5' RACE reads with MiXCR. The sample includes around 230,000 distinct CDR3 sequences, 8% to 9% of them seen just once. The CDR3 totals 13 residues. CDR1 is DFQATT, CDR2 SNEGSKA, per germline (reference sequence). The chain carries TRBV20-1 and TRBJ1-1; 7 nucleotides agree with TRBD1. The specimen sequenced was blood, either unsorted or a sorted T cell fraction (not recorded which). This TCR came from a female donor with ankylosing spondylitis or in good health (not recorded which). CDR3 sequence: CRGGGETRTEAFF. CDR3 coding DNA: TGCAGGGGAGGGGGCGAGACAAGGACTGAAGCTTTCTTT.